What follows are 28 T cell receptor beta chains derived from one specimen sequenced in a study of breast tumors, draining lymph nodes, adjacent tissues. Breast cancer patients provided tissue from their axillary draining lymph nodes. One entry per CDR3 protein results from TCRdb running MiXCR on the multiplex PCR reads. In the table there are more than 85,000 distinct CDR3 sequences, around 20% of which are singletons. Sequenced: axillary lymph node tissue. These TCRs come from a female donor with breast cancer. Some clones in this sample may be carry-over from other donors' samples.

The chain uses TRBV4-2 and TRBJ2-7; possibly TRBD1 or TRBD2 for D (7 bases each). Per the germline V gene, CDR1 is LGHNA and CDR2 is YNFKEQ. V shed 2 bases and J shed 5 bases, with 22 bases lying between them. The CDR3 has 17 residues. The CDR3 coding sequence is TGTGCCAGCAGCCAAACAACAACAGGGGCTAGCGGTGACGAGCAGTACTTC. Its translation is CASSQTTTGASGDEQYF.

The table lists this clonotype with many counts. The chain carries TRBV6-6 and TRBJ2-3; 13 bases fit TRBD2. This CDR3 region has 17 residues. J lost 1 base, V lost 6 bases, and 7 bases had no gene match. The V gene's germline CDR1 is MNHNY and CDR2 SVGAGI (reference sequence). CDR3 loop: CASRRRGLAGGTDTQYF. In DNA form, the CDR3 reads TGTGCCAGCAGGCGCCGTGGACTAGCGGGGGGCACAGATACGCAGTATTTT.

This clonotype was counted at least ten times. The chain carries TRBV20-1 and TRBJ1-4; D uncertain. The CDR3 runs to 14 residues. Germline lookup yields CDR1 DFQATT and CDR2 SNEGSKA (reference sequence). Trimming removed 2 bases at V and 8 bases at J, with 15 bases between. CDR3 region: CSARREGRNEKLFF. CDR3 nucleotide sequence: TGCAGTGCTAGAAGAGAGGGTAGGAACGAAAAACTGTTTTTT.

This clonotype was found many times. V gene TRBV20-1 combines with J gene TRBJ2-1; D gene ambiguous. Per the germline V gene, CDR1 is DFQATT and CDR2 is SNEGSKA (reference sequence). The CDR3 runs to 14 residues. Trimming left V 4 bases short and J 5 bases short, with 15 bases between. The CDR3 reads CSAKRPNLNNEQFF. As DNA, the CDR3 is TGCAGTGCTAAAAGACCAAACCTCAACAATGAGCAGTTCTTC.

This clonotype was observed many times. The rearrangement uses TRBV5-1 and TRBJ2-3, with D unresolved. Germline-derived CDR1 and CDR2 are SGHRS and YFSETQ. CDR3 length: 14 amino acids. Trimming took off 9 bases at V and 2 bases at J, with 16 bases between the two ends. The CDR3 sequence: CATRSGSYTDTQYF. The CDR3 DNA sequence: TGCGCCACCAGGTCGGGCTCCTACACAGATACGCAGTATTTT.

This clonotype has more than one count but fewer than ten. V and J are TRBV18 and TRBJ1-2; D is undetermined. CDR1 is KGHSH, CDR2 LQKENI, per germline. The CDR3 is 13 residues long. The V and J ends lost 4 bases and 2 bases respectively, with 8 bases between them. CDR3 in amino acids: CASSRGGNYGYTF. The CDR3 DNA reads TGTGCCAGCTCACGGGGAGGGAACTATGGCTACACCTTC.

This clonotype occurred many times. A junction end diverges from the germline sequence, so it may reflect a read error. V and J are TRBV2 and TRBJ1-3, with D possibly TRBD1 on 6 matching bases. The germline V gene encodes CDR1 SNHLY and CDR2 FYNNEI. This CDR3 has 15 amino acids. Here the CDR3 DNA reads TGTGCCAGCACTGAAGACAGGACCTCTGGAAACACCATATATTTT. It encodes CASTEDRTSGNTIYF. Looking up the rest from reference TRBV2 and TRBJ1-3 gives the full variable domain: EPEVTQTPSHQVTQMGQEVILRCVPISNHLYFYWYRQILGQKVEFLVSFYNNEISEKSEIFDDQFSVERPDGSNFTLKIRSTKLEDSAMYFCASTEDRTSGNTIYFGEGSWLTVV.

This clonotype was detected many times. This chain connects TRBV2 to TRBJ1-5, with D tentatively TRBD1 (5 bases). V was shortened by 4 bases and J by 1 base, with 5 bases between the two germline ends. The CDR3 length is 13 residues. Germline V gene sequence: CDR1 SNHLY, CDR2 FYNNEI. The CDR3 DNA reads as TGTGCCAGCAGTGGGGGGAGCAATCAGCCCCAGCATTTT. Translated: CASSGGSNQPQHF.

About this clonotype itself: This may be a read error, as it is one base from a much larger clone. The V and J genes are TRBV28 and TRBJ2-6; D call uncertain. Per germline, CDR1 MDHEN and CDR2 SYDVKM. CDR3 length: 13 amino acids. The CDR3 DNA reads as TGTGCCGGCAGAGAATCTGGGGCCAACGTCCTGACTTTC. Translation gives CAGRESGANVLTF.

This clonotype was observed at least ten times. This chain connects TRBV10-3 to TRBJ2-7; TRBD1 matches 7 bases. V trimming: 5 bases; J trimming: 6 bases; junction bases outside the gene matches: 13. CDR3 size: 15 residues. CDR1 and CDR2 (germline): ENHRY, SYGVKD. The DNA for the CDR3 is TGTGCCATCAGTACAGACAGGGTCTTGGCGGGCGAGCAGTACTTC. Translation: CAISTDRVLAGEQYF.

This clonotype was recorded at least ten times. This chain links TRBV11-2 with TRBJ2-3; tentatively, D is TRBD1 (6 bases). The CDR3 totals 15 residues. CDR1 is SGHAT, CDR2 FQNNGV, per germline. Trimming removed 1 base at V and 0 bases at J, with 8 bases between. CDR3 sequence: CASSLVGGSTDTQYF. The CDR3 nucleotides are TGTGCCAGCAGCTTAGTAGGGGGTAGCACAGATACGCAGTATTTT. The full variable domain, its missing parts supplied by reference TRBV11-2 and TRBJ2-3, is EAGVAQSPRYKIIEKRQSVAFWCNPISGHATLYWYQQILGQGPKLLIQFQNNGVVDDSQLPKDRFSAERLKGVDSTLKIQPAKLEDSAVYLCASSLVGGSTDTQYFGPGTRLTVL.

This clonotype has a count of ten or more. The V and J genes are TRBV4-1 and TRBJ1-4; 7 bases match TRBD1. Germline CDR1 and CDR2: MGHRA and YSYEKL. This CDR3 region has 16 residues. Trimming at V came to 4 bases and at J to 5 bases, leaving 10 bases not matched to a gene. The CDR3 nucleotides read TGCGCCAGCAGCCGGCTTCCGGGACAGATAAATGAAAAACTGTTTTTT. This translates into CASSRLPGQINEKLFF.

Worth noting for this clonotype: A clone one base away is much larger, so this may be a read error. The rearrangement joins TRBV5-1 to TRBJ2-2; tentatively, D is TRBD2 (6 bases). Germline CDR1 reads SGHRS; CDR2 reads YFSETQ. The CDR3 length is 16 residues. CDR3 region: CASSFYSRSNTGGLFF. CDR3 DNA: TGCGCCAGCAGCTTCTATTCCCGCTCAAACACCGGGGGGCTGTTTTTT. The variable domain in full, with the rest retrieved from reference TRBV5-1 and TRBJ2-2, is KAGVTQTPRYLIKTRGQQVTLSCSPISGHRSVSWYQQTPGQGLQFLFEYFSETQRNKGNFPGRFSGRQFSNSRSEMNVSTLELGDSALYLCASSFYSRSNTGGLFFGEGSRLTVL.

For this clonotype: At one end, the junction sequence differs from germline, possibly due to a read error. This chain links TRBV7-2 with TRBJ2-1; D is unresolved. The CDR3 is made up of 13 amino acids. Germline assignment: CDR1 SGHTA and CDR2 FQGNSA. The CDR3 protein is CASSFAPSGERFF. The CDR3 DNA reads as TGTGCCAGCAGCTTCGCTCCTTCGGGTGAGCGGTTCTTC.

In its sample, this clonotype was seen many times. The chain employs TRBV28 and TRBJ2-5; D is undetermined. The germline gives CDR1 MDHEN, CDR2 SYDVKM. This CDR3 has 14 residues. Deletions cut 3 bases from V and 5 bases from J, with 13 bases between. CDR3 protein: CASSFLGYGETQYF. In DNA, the CDR3 is TGTGCCAGCAGTTTTTTGGGGTACGGGGAGACCCAGTACTTC.

This clonotype came up many times. V is TRBV11-2 and J is TRBJ2-7; no clear D. CDR3 length: 14 residues. Trimming removed 1 base from V and 1 base from J, with 8 bases in between. Per the germline V gene, CDR1 is SGHAT and CDR2 is FQNNGV. This CDR3 is CASSLGPDSYEQYF. For the CDR3, the DNA is TGTGCCAGCAGCTTAGGGCCGGATTCCTACGAGCAGTACTTC.

This clonotype was detected ten times or more. CDR3 sequence (DNA): TGTGCCAGTAGTAGGGGACAGGAATACGAGCAGTACTTC. Protein product: CASSRGQEYEQYF. The chain is built from TRBV19 and TRBJ2-7, with 8 positions matching TRBD1. Trimming at V came to 4 bases and at J to 4 bases, leaving 3 bases not matched to a gene. From germline, CDR1 is LNHDA and CDR2 SQIVND (reference sequence). This CDR3 contains 13 residues.

This clonotype was seen many times. This rearrangement joins TRBV2 to TRBJ2-3; no definite D call. V lost 11 bases, J lost 4 bases, and 10 bases lay in between. CDR1 and CDR2 from the germline V gene are SNHLY and FYNNEI. The CDR3 extends over 11 amino acids. CDR3 nucleotide sequence: TGTGCCGGCAACGGCGCAGATACGCAGTATTTT. This codes for CAGNGADTQYF.

There are a few counts of this clonotype. The chain uses TRBV18 and TRBJ2-1, with D tentatively TRBD2 (6 bases). Germline V gene lookup returns CDR1 KGHSH and CDR2 LQKENI. CDR3 length: 13 residues. Trimming removed 2 bases at V and 6 bases at J, with 8 bases between. CDR3 sequence: CASSPAGRNEQFF. The CDR3 DNA sequence: TGTGCCAGCTCACCAGCGGGGCGCAATGAGCAGTTCTTC.

Concerning this clonotype: A junction end diverges from the germline sequence, so it may reflect a read error. The V call is TRBV12-3 or TRBV12-4, the J call TRBJ2-3; 9 bases align to TRBD2. The CDR3 runs to 15 residues. The DNA for the CDR3 is TGTGCCAGCAGTTTACTTCGCGGGGGGGTAGATACGCGGTACTTT. Translated: CASSLLRGGVDTRYF.

The sample holds a few counts of this clonotype. The genes are TRBV9 and TRBJ2-6; no clear D gene. Germline CDR1 is SGDLS and CDR2 is YYNGEE. Trimming stripped 2 bases from V and 9 bases from J, with 21 bases between. The CDR3 has 17 residues. The CDR3 sequence is CASSVEPIHPGGNVLTF. In DNA form, the CDR3 reads TGTGCCAGCAGCGTGGAACCCATCCACCCGGGTGGCAACGTCCTGACTTTC.

This clonotype was detected many times. The chain employs TRBV4-1 and TRBJ2-1; 10 positions agree with TRBD1. The CDR3 runs 14 residues. V was clipped by 3 bases and J by 9 bases; unmatched bases: 5. Germline V CDR1 and CDR2: MGHRA, YSYEKL. CDR3 amino acids: CASSHDRGRVEQFF. CDR3 in DNA: TGCGCCAGCAGCCACGACAGGGGGCGGGTTGAGCAGTTCTTC.

This clonotype has ten or more counts. This sequence joins TRBV6-2 or TRBV6-3 and TRBJ1-5; 10 bases are shared with TRBD1. Germline-derived CDR1 and CDR2 are MNHEY and SVGEGT. The CDR3 sequence is 16 residues long. V gave up 5 bases and J gave up 1 base; unmatched junction bases: 5. The CDR3 reads CASSKPDRGSNQPQHF. The CDR3 nucleotides are TGTGCCAGCAGTAAACCGGACAGGGGGAGCAATCAGCCCCAGCATTTT.

The table lists this clonotype with many counts. The chain has TRBV19 and TRBJ2-5; 9 nucleotides agree with TRBD1. The CDR3 consists of 17 residues. Germline V CDR1 and CDR2: LNHDA, SQIVND (reference sequence). V lost 3 bases to trimming and J lost 3 bases; unmatched junction nucleotides: 11. The CDR3 nucleotides read TGTGCCAGTAGTATTTCGACGGACGGGACAGGGAAAGAGACCCAGTACTTC. This sequence encodes CASSISTDGTGKETQYF.

The V call is TRBV27, the J call TRBJ2-4; D ambiguous. The CDR3 is 16 residues long. Deletions cut 0 bases from V and 2 bases from J, with 11 bases between. Germline assignment: CDR1 MNHEY and CDR2 SMNVEV (reference sequence). The chain's CDR3 is CASSLSPDLTKNIQYF. The CDR3, as DNA: TGTGCCAGCAGTTTATCGCCCGACCTTACCAAAAACATTCAGTACTTC.

In the case of this clonotype: At one boundary the junction diverges from the germline segment, which might be a read error. The chain carries TRBV2 and TRBJ2-2; D possibly matches TRBD1 or TRBD2 (5 bases each). The CDR3 contains 14 residues. CDR1 and CDR2 (germline): SNHLY, FYNNEI. The chain's CDR3 is CASNRDANAGELFF. As DNA, the CDR3 is TGTGCCAGCAACCGGGACGCGAACGCCGGTGAGCTGTTTTTT. Together with reference TRBV2 and TRBJ2-2, the CDR3 gives the full variable domain: EPEVTQTPSHQVTQMGQEVILRCVPISNHLYFYWYRQILGQKVEFLVSFYNNEISEKSEIFDDQFSVERPDGSNFTLKIRSTKLEDSAMYFCASNRDANAGELFFGEGSRLTVL.

Concerning this clonotype itself: A much larger clonotype is one base distant, so this may be a read error. The chain couples TRBV5-1 to TRBJ2-3, with D possibly TRBD1 on 5 matching bases. The germline V gene encodes CDR1 SGHRS and CDR2 YFSETQ. The V end was cut by 3 bases, the J end by 4 bases, with 15 bases between. This CDR3 contains 15 residues. This CDR3 reads CASSSDNRVADTQYF. The CDR3 bases are TGCGCCAGCAGCTCGGACAACCGAGTCGCAGATACGCAGTATTTT.

In its sample, this clonotype was seen many times. The chain is built from TRBV6-2 or TRBV6-3 and TRBJ1-2, with D possibly matching TRBD1 (6 bases). V was clipped by 5 bases and J by 2 bases, with 6 bases between them. The CDR3 is 12 amino acids. Germline V gene sequence: CDR1 MNHEY, CDR2 SVGEGT. CDR3 sequence reads: CASSDRNYGYTF. For the CDR3, the DNA is TGTGCCAGCAGTGACAGGAACTATGGCTACACCTTC.